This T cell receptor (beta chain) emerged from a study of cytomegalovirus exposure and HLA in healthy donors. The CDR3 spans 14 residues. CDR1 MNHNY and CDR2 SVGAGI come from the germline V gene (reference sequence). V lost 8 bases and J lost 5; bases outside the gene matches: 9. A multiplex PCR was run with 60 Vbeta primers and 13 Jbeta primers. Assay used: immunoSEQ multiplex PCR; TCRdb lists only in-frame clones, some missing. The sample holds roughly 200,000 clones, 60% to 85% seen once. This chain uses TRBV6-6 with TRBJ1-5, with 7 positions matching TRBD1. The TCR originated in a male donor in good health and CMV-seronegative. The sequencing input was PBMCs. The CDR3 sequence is CASGRQGRDQPQHF. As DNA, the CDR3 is TGTGCCAGCGGTAGACAGGGAAGAGATCAGCCCCAGCATTTT.